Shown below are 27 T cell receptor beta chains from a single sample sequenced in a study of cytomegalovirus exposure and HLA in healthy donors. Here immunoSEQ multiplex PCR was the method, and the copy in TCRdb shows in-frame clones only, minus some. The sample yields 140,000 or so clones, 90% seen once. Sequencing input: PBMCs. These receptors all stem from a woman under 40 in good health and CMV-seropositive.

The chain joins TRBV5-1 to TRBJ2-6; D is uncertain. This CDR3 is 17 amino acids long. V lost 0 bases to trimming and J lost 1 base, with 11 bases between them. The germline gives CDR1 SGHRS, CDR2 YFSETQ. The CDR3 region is CASSLVSGGSGANVLTF. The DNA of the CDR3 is TGCGCCAGCAGCTTGGTGTCAGGTGGGTCTGGGGCCAACGTCCTGACTTTC. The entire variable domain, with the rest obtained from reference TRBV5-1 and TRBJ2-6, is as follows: KAGVTQTPRYLIKTRGQQVTLSCSPISGHRSVSWYQQTPGQGLQFLFEYFSETQRNKGNFPGRFSGRQFSNSRSEMNVSTLELGDSALYLCASSLVSGGSGANVLTFGAGSRLTVL.

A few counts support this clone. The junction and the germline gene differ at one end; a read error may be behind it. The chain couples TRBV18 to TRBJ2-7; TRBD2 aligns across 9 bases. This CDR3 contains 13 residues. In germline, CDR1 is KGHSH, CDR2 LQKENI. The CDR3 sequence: CASSPPGGGDTIF. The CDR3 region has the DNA TGTGCCAGCTCACCACCGGGCGGGGGGGATACTATCTTC. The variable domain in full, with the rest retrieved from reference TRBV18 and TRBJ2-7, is NAGVMQNPRHLVRRRGQEARLRCSPMKGHSHVYWYRQLPEEGLKFMVYLQKENIIDESGMPKERFSAEFPKEGPSILRIQQVVRGDSAAYFCASSPPGGGDTIFGPGTRLTVT.

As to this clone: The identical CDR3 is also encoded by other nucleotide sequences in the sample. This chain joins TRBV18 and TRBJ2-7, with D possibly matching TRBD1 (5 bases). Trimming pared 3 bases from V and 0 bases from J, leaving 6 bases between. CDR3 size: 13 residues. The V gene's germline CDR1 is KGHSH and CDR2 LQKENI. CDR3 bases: TGTGCCAGCTCACCCGACAGCTCCTACGAGCAGTACTTC. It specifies CASSPDSSYEQYF.

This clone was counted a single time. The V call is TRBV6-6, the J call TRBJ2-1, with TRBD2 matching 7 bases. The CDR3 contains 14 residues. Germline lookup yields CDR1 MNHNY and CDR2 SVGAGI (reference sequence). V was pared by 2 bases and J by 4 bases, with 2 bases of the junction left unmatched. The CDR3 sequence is CASSYPSGYNEQFF. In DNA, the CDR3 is TGTGCCAGCAGTTACCCTAGCGGATACAATGAGCAGTTCTTC.

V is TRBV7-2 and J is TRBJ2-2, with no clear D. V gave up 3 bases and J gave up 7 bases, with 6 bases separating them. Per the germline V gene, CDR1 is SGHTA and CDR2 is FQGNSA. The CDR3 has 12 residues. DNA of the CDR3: TGTGCCAGCAGCTTTAACTTCGGGGAGCTGTTTTTT. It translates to CASSFNFGELFF.

The CDR3 nucleotides are TGTGCCAGCAGCTCAGGGTGGACCACCATATATTTT. This translates into CASSSGWTTIYF. The V and J genes are TRBV11-2 and TRBJ1-3, with a possible D match to TRBD1 (5 bases). The V end was cut by 4 bases, the J end by 9 bases, with 10 bases between. CDR3 length: 12 amino acids. CDR1 is SGHAT and CDR2 is FQNNGV in the germline V gene. The full variable domain, with the rest looked up from reference TRBV11-2 and TRBJ1-3, is EAGVAQSPRYKIIEKRQSVAFWCNPISGHATLYWYQQILGQGPKLLIQFQNNGVVDDSQLPKDRFSAERLKGVDSTLKIQPAKLEDSAVYLCASSSGWTTIYFGEGSWLTVV.

CDR3 residues: CATTAGRETEAFF. Written as DNA, the CDR3 is TGTGCCACCACCGCAGGGAGGGAGACTGAAGCTTTCTTT. The chain joins TRBV2 to TRBJ1-1; maybe TRBD1 (5 bases). This CDR3 has 13 amino acids. V was shortened by 10 bases and J by 5 bases, with 17 bases between the two germline ends. The germline V gene encodes CDR1 SNHLY and CDR2 FYNNEI. The whole variable domain, remainder taken from reference TRBV2 and TRBJ1-1, is EPEVTQTPSHQVTQMGQEVILRCVPISNHLYFYWYRQILGQKVEFLVSFYNNEISEKSEIFDDQFSVERPDGSNFTLKIRSTKLEDSAMYFCATTAGRETEAFFGQGTRLTVV.

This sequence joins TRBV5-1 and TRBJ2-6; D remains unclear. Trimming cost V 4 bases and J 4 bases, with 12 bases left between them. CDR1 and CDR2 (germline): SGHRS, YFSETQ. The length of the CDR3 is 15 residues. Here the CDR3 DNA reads TGCGCCAGCAGCGTCACTTCCGGGGGGGCCAACGTCCTGACTTTC. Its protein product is CASSVTSGGANVLTF.

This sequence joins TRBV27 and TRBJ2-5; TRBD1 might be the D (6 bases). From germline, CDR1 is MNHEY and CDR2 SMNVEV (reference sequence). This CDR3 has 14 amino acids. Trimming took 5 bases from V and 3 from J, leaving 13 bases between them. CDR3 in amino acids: CASSAYHREETQYF. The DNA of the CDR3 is TGTGCCAGCAGTGCGTACCACAGGGAAGAGACCCAGTACTTC.

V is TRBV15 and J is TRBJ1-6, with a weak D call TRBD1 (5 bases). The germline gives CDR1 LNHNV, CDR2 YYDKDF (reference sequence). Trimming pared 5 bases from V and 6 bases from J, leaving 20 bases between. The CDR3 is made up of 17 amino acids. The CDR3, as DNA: TGTGCCACCAGCTCTCAATTTGGGGGGGATGTTAATTCACCCCTCCACTTT. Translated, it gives CATSSQFGGDVNSPLHF.

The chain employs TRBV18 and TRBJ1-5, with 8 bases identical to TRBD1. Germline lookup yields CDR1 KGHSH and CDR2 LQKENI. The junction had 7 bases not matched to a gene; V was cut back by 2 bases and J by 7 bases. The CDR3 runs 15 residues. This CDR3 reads CASSPSDRDGQPQHF. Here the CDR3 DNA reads TGTGCCAGCTCACCATCGGACAGGGATGGCCAGCCCCAGCATTTT.

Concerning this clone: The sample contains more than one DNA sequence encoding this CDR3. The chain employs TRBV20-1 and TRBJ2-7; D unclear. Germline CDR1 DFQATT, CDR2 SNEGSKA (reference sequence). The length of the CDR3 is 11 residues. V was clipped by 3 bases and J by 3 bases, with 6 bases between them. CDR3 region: CSASSSYEQYF. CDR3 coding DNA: TGCAGTGCTAGTTCCAGCTACGAGCAGTACTTC.

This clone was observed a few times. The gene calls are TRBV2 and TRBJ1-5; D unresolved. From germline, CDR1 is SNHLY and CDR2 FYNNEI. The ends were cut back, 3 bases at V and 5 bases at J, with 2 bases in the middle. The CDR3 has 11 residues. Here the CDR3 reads CASSDDQPQHF. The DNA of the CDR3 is TGTGCCAGCAGTGACGATCAGCCCCAGCATTTT.

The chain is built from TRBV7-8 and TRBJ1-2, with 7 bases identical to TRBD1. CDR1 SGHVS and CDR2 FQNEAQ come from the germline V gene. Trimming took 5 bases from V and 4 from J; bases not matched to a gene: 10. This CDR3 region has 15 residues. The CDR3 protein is CASSQEARGIYGYTF. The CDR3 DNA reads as TGTGCCAGCAGCCAAGAGGCCAGGGGGATCTATGGCTACACCTTC. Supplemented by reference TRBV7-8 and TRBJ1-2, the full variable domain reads GAGVSQSPRYKVAKRGQDVALRCDPISGHVSLFWYQQALGQGPEFLTYFQNEAQLDKSGLPSDRFFAERPEGSVSTLKIQRTQQEDSAVYLCASSQEARGIYGYTFGSGTRLTVV.

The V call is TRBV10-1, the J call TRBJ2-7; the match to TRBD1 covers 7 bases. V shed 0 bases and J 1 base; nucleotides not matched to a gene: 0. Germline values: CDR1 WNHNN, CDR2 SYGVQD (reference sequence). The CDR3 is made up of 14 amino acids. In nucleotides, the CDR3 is TGCGCCAGCAGTGAGTCGGGACAGTCCTACGAGCAGTACTTC. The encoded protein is CASSESGQSYEQYF.

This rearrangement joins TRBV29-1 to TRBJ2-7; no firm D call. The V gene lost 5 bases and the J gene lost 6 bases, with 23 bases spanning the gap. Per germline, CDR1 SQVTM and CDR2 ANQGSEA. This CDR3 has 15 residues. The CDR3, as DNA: TGCAGCGTTAAAGCTGCGCATCTGCTGTCGGGCGAGCAGTACTTC. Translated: CSVKAAHLLSGEQYF.

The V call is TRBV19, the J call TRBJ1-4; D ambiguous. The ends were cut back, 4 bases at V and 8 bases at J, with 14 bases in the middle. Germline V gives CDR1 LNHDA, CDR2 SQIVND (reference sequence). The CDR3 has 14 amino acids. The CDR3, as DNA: TGTGCCAGTAGTACGTCTCGGGGTAAGGAAAAACTGTTTTTT. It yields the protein CASSTSRGKEKLFF.

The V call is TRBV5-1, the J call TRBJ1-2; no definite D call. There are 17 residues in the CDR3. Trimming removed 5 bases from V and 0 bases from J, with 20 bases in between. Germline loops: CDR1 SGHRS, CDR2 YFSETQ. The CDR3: CASRRANPGGPNYGYTF. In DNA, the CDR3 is TGCGCCAGCAGGCGTGCTAACCCCGGCGGGCCTAACTATGGCTACACCTTC.

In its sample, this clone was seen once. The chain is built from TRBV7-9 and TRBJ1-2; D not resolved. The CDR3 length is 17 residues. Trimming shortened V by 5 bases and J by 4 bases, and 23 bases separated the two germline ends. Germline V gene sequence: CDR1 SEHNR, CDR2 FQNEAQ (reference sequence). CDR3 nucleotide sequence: TGTGCCAGCAGCCAAGGTGGCAGCTACCTAGAATTCTATGGCTACACCTTC. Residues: CASSQGGSYLEFYGYTF.

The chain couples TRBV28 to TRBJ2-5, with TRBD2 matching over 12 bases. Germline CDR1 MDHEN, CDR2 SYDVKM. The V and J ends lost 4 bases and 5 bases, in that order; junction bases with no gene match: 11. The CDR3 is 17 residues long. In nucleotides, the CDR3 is TGTGCCAGCAGTTCTCTTACTGGACTAGCGGGAAGGGAGACCCAGTACTTC. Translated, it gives CASSSLTGLAGRETQYF.

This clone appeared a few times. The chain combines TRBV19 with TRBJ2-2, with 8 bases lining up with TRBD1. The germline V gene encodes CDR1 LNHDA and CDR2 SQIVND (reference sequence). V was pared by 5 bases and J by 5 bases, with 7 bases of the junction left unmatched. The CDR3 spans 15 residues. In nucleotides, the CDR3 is TGTGCCAGTAGTCGGTTCAGGGGGCGAACCGGGGAGCTGTTTTTT. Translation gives CASSRFRGRTGELFF.

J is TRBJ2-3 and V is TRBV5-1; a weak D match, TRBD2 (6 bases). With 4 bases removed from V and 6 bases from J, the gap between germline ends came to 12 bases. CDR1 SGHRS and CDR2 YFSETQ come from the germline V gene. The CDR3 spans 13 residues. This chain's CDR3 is CASSAGPADTQYF. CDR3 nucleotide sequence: TGCGCCAGCAGCGCGGGACCCGCGGATACGCAGTATTTT.

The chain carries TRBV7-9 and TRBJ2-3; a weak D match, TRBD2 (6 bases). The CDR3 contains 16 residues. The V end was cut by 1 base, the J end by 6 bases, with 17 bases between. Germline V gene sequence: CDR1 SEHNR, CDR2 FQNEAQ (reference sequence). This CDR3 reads CASSLGWGELVDTQYF. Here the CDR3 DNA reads TGTGCCAGCAGCTTAGGTTGGGGGGAGCTAGTGGATACGCAGTATTTT.

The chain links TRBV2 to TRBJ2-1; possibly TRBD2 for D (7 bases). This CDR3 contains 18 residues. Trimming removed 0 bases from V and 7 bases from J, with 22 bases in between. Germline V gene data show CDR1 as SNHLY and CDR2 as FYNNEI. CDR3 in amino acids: CASSEAIGAGADINEQFF. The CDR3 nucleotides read TGTGCCAGCAGTGAAGCTATTGGCGCGGGGGCAGATATTAATGAGCAGTTCTTC.

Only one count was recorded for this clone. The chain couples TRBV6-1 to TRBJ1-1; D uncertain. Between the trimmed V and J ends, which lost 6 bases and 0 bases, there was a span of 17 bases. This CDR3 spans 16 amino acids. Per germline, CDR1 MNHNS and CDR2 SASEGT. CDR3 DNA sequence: TGTGCCAGCAGAGAATGGGGAGCAGGTCTGAACACTGAAGCTTTCTTT. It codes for CASREWGAGLNTEAFF.

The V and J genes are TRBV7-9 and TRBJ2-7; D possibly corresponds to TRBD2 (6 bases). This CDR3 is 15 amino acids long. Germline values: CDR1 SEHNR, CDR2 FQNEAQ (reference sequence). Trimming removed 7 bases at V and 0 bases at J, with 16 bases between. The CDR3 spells CASNLEGGSSYEQYF. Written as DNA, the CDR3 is TGTGCCAGCAACTTGGAGGGAGGAAGCTCCTACGAGCAGTACTTC.

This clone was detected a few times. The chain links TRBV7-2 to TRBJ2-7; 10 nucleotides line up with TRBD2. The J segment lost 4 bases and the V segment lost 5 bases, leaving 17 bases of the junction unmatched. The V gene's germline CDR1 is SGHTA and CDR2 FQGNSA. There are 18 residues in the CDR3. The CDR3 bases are TGTGCCAGCAGCCCTAAGTGGTTGGGGCCTAGCGGGAGTTACGAGCAGTACTTC. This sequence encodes CASSPKWLGPSGSYEQYF. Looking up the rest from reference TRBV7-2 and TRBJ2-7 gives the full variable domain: GAGVSQSPSNKVTEKGKDVELRCDPISGHTALYWYRQSLGQGLEFLIYFQGNSAPDKSGLPSDRFSAERTGGSVSTLTIQRTQQEDSAVYLCASSPKWLGPSGSYEQYFGPGTRLTVT.